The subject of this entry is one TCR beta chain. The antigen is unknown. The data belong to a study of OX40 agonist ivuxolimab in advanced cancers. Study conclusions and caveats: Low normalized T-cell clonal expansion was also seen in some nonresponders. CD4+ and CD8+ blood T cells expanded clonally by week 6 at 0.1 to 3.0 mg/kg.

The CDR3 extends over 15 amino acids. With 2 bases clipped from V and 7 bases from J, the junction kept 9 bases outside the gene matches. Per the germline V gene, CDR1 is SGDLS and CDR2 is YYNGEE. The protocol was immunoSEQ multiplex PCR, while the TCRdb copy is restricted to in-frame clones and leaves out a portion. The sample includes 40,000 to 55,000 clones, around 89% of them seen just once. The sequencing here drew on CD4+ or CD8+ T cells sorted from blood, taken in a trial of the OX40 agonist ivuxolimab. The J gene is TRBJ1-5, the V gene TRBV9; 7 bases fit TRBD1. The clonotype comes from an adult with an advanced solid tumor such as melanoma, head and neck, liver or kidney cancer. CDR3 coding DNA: TGTGCCAGCAGCGTTACCGGACAGGAGGGCCAGCCCCAGCATTTT. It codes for CASSVTGQEGQPQHF. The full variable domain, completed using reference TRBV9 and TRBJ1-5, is DSGVTQTPKHLITATGQRVTLRCSPRSGDLSVYWYQQSLDQGLQFLIQYYNGEERAKGNILERFSAQQFPDLHSELNLSSLELGDSALYFCASSVTGQEGQPQHFGDGTRLSIL.